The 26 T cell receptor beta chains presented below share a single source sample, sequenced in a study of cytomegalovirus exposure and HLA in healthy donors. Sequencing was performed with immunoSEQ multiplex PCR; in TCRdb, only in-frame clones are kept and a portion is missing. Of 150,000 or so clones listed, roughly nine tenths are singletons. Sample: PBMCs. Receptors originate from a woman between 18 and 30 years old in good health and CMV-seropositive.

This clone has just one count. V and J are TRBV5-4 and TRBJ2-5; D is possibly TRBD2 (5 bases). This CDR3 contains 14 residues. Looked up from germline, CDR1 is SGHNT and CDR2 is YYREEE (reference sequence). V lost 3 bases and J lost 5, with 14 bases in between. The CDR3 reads CASSSGGPSETQYF. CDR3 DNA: TGTGCCAGCAGCTCCGGCGGGCCCTCGGAGACCCAGTACTTC.

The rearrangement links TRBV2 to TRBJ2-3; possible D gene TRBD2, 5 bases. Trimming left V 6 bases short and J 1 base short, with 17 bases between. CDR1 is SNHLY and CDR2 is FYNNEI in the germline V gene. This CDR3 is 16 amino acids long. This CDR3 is CASSGRTDGGTDTQYF. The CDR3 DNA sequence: TGTGCCAGCAGCGGAAGAACTGACGGGGGCACAGATACGCAGTATTTT.

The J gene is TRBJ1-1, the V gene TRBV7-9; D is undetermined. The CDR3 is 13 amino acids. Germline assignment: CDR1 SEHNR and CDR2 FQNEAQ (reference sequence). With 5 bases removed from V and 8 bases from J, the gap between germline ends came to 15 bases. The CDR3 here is CASSPSGASEAFF. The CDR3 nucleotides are TGTGCCAGCAGCCCCTCGGGTGCATCGGAAGCTTTCTTT.

The CDR3 nucleotides are TGTGCCAGCAGCCCTGAGGGTTGGTCGAACACTGAAGCTTTCTTT. This encodes CASSPEGWSNTEAFF. The rearrangement joins TRBV7-9 to TRBJ1-1; D unclear. The CDR3 consists of 15 residues. V lost 5 bases and J 1 base, leaving 14 bases between the germline ends. The germline gives CDR1 SEHNR, CDR2 FQNEAQ (reference sequence). Supplemented by reference TRBV7-9 and TRBJ1-1, the full variable domain reads DTGVSQNPRHKITKRGQNVTFRCDPISEHNRLYWYRQTLGQGPEFLTYFQNEAQLEKSRLLSDRFSAERPKGSFSTLEIQRTEQGDSAMYLCASSPEGWSNTEAFFGQGTRLTVV.

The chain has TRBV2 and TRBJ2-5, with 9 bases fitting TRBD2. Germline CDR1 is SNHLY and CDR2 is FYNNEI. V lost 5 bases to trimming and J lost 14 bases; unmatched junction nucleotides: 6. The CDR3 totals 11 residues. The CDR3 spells CASSYSGGLYF. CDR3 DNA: TGTGCCAGCAGTTATAGCGGGGGCCTCTACTTC.

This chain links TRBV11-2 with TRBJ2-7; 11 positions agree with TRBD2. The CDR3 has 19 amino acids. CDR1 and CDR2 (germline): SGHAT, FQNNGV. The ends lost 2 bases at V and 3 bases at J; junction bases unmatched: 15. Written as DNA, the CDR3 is TGTGCCAGCAGCTTAAACCGACTAGCGGGGAGGCGAAGGATCTACGAGCAGTACTTC. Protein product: CASSLNRLAGRRRIYEQYF. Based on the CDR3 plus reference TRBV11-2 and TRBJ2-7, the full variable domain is EAGVAQSPRYKIIEKRQSVAFWCNPISGHATLYWYQQILGQGPKLLIQFQNNGVVDDSQLPKDRFSAERLKGVDSTLKIQPAKLEDSAVYLCASSLNRLAGRRRIYEQYFGPGTRLTVT.

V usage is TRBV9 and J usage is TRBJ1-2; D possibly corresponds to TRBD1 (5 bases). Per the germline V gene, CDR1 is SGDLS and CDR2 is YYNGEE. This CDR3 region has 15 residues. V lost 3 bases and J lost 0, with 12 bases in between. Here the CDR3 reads CASSAMPGPNYGYTF. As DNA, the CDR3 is TGTGCCAGCAGCGCCATGCCAGGGCCTAACTATGGCTACACCTTC.

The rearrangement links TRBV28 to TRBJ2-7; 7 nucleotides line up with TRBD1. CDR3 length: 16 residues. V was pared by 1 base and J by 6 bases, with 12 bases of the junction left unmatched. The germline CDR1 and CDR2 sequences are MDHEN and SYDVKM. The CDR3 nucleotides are TGTGCCAGCAGTTTATACCCCCTACAGGGGTTGACCGAGCAGTACTTC. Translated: CASSLYPLQGLTEQYF.

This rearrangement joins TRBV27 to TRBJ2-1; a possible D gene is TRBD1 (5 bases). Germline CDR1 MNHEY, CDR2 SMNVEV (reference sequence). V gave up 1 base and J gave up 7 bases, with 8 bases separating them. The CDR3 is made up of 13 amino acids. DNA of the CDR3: TGTGCCAGCAGTTTATTAGGGGTTAATGAGCAGTTCTTC. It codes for CASSLLGVNEQFF.

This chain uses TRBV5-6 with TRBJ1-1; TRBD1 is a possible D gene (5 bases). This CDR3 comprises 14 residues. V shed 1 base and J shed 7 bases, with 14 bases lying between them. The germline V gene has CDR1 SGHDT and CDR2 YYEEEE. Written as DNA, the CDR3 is TGTGCCAGCAGCTTGAGGAGGGGACGAGTTGAAGCTTTCTTT. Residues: CASSLRRGRVEAFF.

CDR3 in amino acids: CASSLRDSYNQPQHF. The CDR3 nucleotides are TGTGCCAGCAGCTTAAGGGACAGCTACAATCAGCCCCAGCATTTT. The chain carries TRBV7-8 and TRBJ1-5; 7 nucleotides match TRBD1. V was clipped by 2 bases and J by 3 bases; unmatched bases: 4. Germline CDR1 reads SGHVS; CDR2 reads FQNEAQ. The CDR3 loop spans 15 amino acids.

Written as DNA, the CDR3 is TGTGCCAGCAGTCCCCTCGGACAGGAGGCAACTAATGAAAAACTGTTTTTT. It translates to CASSPLGQEATNEKLFF. The chain uses TRBV28 and TRBJ1-4; 7 bases align to TRBD1. Germline CDR1 MDHEN, CDR2 SYDVKM. The CDR3 is 17 amino acids. Trimming removed 5 bases from V and 0 bases from J; junction bases left unmatched: 9.

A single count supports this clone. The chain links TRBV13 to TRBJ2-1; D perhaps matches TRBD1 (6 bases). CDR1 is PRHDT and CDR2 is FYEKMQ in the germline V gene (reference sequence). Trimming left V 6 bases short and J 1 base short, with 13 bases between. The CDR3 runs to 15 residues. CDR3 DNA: TGTGCCAGCAGGCGTTACAGGGTTTCCTACAATGAGCAGTTCTTC. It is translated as CASRRYRVSYNEQFF.

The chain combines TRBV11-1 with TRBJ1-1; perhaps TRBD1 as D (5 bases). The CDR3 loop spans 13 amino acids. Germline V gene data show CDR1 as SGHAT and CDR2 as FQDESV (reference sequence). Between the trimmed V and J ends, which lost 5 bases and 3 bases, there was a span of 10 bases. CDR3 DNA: TGTGCCAGCAGCCCAAGCAGGGACACTGAAGCTTTCTTT. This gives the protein CASSPSRDTEAFF.

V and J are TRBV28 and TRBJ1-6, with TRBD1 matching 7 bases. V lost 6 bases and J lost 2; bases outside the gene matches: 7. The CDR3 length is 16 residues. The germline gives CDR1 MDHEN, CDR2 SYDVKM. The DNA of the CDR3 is TGTGCCAGCAGCCCATCGACAGGGCCCTATAATTCACCCCTCCACTTT. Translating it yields CASSPSTGPYNSPLHF.

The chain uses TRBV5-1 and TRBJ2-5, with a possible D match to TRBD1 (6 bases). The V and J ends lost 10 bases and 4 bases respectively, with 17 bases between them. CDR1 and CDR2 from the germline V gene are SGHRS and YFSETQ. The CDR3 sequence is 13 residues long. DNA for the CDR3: TGCGCCCGTGCATTGGGACAAGGAGAGACCCAGTACTTC. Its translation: CARALGQGETQYF.

This CDR3 is CASRRQGLGNQPQHF. The CDR3 DNA sequence: TGTGCCAGCAGACGACAGGGCCTCGGCAATCAGCCCCAGCATTTT. The chain couples TRBV28 to TRBJ1-5, with 7 bases that match TRBD1. The germline V gene has CDR1 MDHEN and CDR2 SYDVKM. With 6 bases clipped from V and 2 bases from J, the junction kept 7 bases outside the gene matches. The CDR3 is 15 amino acids.

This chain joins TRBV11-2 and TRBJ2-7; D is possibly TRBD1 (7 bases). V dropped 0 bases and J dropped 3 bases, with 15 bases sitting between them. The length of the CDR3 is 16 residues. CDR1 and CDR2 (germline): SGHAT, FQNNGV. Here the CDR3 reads CASSLDGAGGLYEQYF. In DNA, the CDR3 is TGTGCCAGCAGCTTAGATGGGGCAGGGGGACTCTACGAGCAGTACTTC.

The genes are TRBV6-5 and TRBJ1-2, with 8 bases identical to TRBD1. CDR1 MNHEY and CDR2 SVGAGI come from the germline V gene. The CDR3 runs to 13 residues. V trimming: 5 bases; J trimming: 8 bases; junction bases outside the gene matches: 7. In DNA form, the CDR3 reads TGTGCCAGCAGTACAGGGGGTGGGAAGGGCTACACCTTC. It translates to CASSTGGGKGYTF.

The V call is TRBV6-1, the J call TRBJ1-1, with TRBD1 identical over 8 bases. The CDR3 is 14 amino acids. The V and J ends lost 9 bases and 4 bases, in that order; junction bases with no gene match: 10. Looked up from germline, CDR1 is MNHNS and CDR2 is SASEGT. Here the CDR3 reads CASNTRGLGTEAFF. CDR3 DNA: TGTGCCAGTAATACCAGGGGGCTTGGCACTGAAGCTTTCTTT.

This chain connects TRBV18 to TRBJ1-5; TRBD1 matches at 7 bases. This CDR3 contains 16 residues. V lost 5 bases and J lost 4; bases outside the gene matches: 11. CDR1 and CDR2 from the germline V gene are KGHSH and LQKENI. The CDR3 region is CASSKGQAGTNQPQHF. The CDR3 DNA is TGTGCCAGCTCAAAAGGACAGGCTGGGACTAATCAGCCCCAGCATTTT.

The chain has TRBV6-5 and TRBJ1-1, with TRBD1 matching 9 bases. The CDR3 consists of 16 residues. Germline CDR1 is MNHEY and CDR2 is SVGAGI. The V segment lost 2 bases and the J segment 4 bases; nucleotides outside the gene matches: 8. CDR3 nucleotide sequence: TGTGCCAGCAGTTACCCCGTTACAGGGGGCCTCACTGAAGCTTTCTTT. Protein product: CASSYPVTGGLTEAFF.

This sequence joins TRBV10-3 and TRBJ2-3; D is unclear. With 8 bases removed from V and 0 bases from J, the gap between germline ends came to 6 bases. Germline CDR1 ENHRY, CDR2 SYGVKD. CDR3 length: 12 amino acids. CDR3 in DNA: TGTGCCATCTCGACTAGCACAGATACGCAGTATTTT. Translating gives CAISTSTDTQYF.

The CDR3 region is CASSFLGLLRDQPQHF. CDR3 DNA: TGTGCCAGCAGTTTCCTCGGACTCCTAAGGGATCAGCCCCAGCATTTT. V is TRBV28 and J is TRBJ1-5; D is undetermined. Germline loops: CDR1 MDHEN, CDR2 SYDVKM. Trimming stripped 3 bases from V and 5 bases from J, with 17 bases between. This CDR3 region has 16 residues.

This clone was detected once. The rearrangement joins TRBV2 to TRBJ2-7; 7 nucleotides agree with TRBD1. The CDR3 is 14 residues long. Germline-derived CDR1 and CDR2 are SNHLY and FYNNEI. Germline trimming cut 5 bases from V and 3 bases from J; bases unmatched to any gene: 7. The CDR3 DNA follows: TGTGCCAGCAGTCAGTCGGCAGGGGGCTACGAGCAGTACTTC. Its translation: CASSQSAGGYEQYF.

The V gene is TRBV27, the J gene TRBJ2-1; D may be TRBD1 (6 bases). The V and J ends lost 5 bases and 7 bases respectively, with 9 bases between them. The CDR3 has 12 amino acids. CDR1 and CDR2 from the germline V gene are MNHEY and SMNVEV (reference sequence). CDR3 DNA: TGTGCCAGCAGTCCAGGGGAAAATGAGCAGTTCTTC. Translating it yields CASSPGENEQFF.